Each of the 32 T cell receptor beta chains below was sequenced from the same sample in a study of blood T cell repertoires in COVID-19. The repertoire was sequenced with immunoSEQ multiplex PCR; TCRdb's copy has only in-frame clones and lacks some. The sample lists about 50,000 clones, about 84% occurring once. Sequencing used peripheral blood. These receptors came from a woman aged 55 to 70 with acute or convalescent COVID-19.

The CDR3 coding sequence is TGTGCCAGTAGTATCTCCAGGCACCTGAACACTGAAGCTTTCTTT. Translation: CASSISRHLNTEAFF. The rearrangement joins TRBV19 to TRBJ1-1; no firm D call. Germline-derived CDR1 and CDR2 are LNHDA and SQIVND (reference sequence). The CDR3 covers 15 residues. V was shortened by 3 bases and J by 0 bases, with 11 bases between the two germline ends.

The chain joins TRBV7-9 to TRBJ2-7, with TRBD2 matching 10 bases. This CDR3 has 15 amino acids. V shed 2 bases, J shed 7 bases, and the junction held 8 bases outside the gene matches. The germline V gene has CDR1 SEHNR and CDR2 FQNEAQ (reference sequence). CDR3 residues: CASSLSGGATQEQYF. The CDR3 coding sequence is TGTGCCAGCAGCTTAAGCGGGGGGGCAACTCAGGAGCAGTACTTC.

This rearrangement joins TRBV13 to TRBJ2-2; 7 bases fit TRBD2. The junction had 3 bases not matched to a gene; V was cut back by 1 base and J by 13 bases. The germline V gene has CDR1 PRHDT and CDR2 FYEKMQ (reference sequence). The CDR3 runs to 12 residues. The CDR3 loop is CASSLEGGRLFF. In nucleotides, the CDR3 is TGTGCCAGCAGCTTAGAGGGCGGGAGGCTGTTTTTT.

The chain employs TRBV4-2 and TRBJ1-2, with 9 positions matching TRBD1. The CDR3 is 15 amino acids. The V gene's germline CDR1 is LGHNA and CDR2 YNFKEQ. V shed 2 bases and J 5 bases; nucleotides not matched to a gene: 6. CDR3 DNA sequence: TGTGCCAGCAGCCAACGGACAGGGGAGGGGTATGGCTACACCTTC. Encoded protein: CASSQRTGEGYGYTF.

The genes are TRBV4-1 and TRBJ1-1; 7 bases align to TRBD1. V lost 3 bases and J lost 3; bases outside the gene matches: 4. Germline CDR1 is MGHRA and CDR2 is YSYEKL. The CDR3 has 14 residues. CDR3 nucleotide sequence: TGCGCCAGCAGCCACGGACAGGTTTACACTGAAGCTTTCTTT. Translation: CASSHGQVYTEAFF.

The chain carries TRBV7-9 and TRBJ2-1; TRBD2 agrees at 12 bases. V shed 2 bases and J 7 bases; nucleotides not matched to a gene: 12. Germline V gives CDR1 SEHNR, CDR2 FQNEAQ (reference sequence). This CDR3 region has 18 residues. The chain's CDR3 is CASSLKVRLAGVRNEQFF. CDR3 in DNA: TGTGCCAGCAGCTTAAAGGTCCGACTAGCGGGAGTGAGGAATGAGCAGTTCTTC.

CDR3 sequence: CAWRENRGQVNTEAFF. The CDR3 coding sequence is TGTGCCTGGAGGGAGAACAGGGGGCAGGTGAACACTGAAGCTTTCTTT. The gene calls are TRBV30 and TRBJ1-1; TRBD1 agrees at 9 bases. Germline values: CDR1 GTSNPN, CDR2 SVGIG (reference sequence). V gave up 3 bases and J gave up 0 bases; unmatched junction bases: 8. The CDR3 is 16 amino acids.

This clone has more than one count but fewer than ten. This chain links TRBV28 with TRBJ2-6; D perhaps matches TRBD1 (6 bases). V lost 5 bases and J 0 bases, leaving 14 bases between the germline ends. The CDR3 has 17 amino acids. The germline gives CDR1 MDHEN, CDR2 SYDVKM. Here the CDR3 reads CASSVQGYLSGANVLTF. The CDR3 DNA follows: TGTGCCAGCAGTGTACAGGGATACCTCTCTGGGGCCAACGTCCTGACTTTC. Looking up the rest from reference TRBV28 and TRBJ2-6 gives the full variable domain: DVKVTQSSRYLVKRTGEKVFLECVQDMDHENMFWYRQDPGLGLRLIYFSYDVKMKEKGDIPEGYSVSREKKERFSLILESASTNQTSMYLCASSVQGYLSGANVLTFGAGSRLTVL.

The rearrangement links TRBV2 to TRBJ1-1; maybe TRBD1 (5 bases). Germline loops: CDR1 SNHLY, CDR2 FYNNEI. The V end was cut by 4 bases, the J end by 1 base, with 10 bases between. CDR3 length: 14 amino acids. CDR3 in DNA: TGTGCCAGCAGTGGAAGGCAGGGGAACACTGAAGCTTTCTTT. Translated: CASSGRQGNTEAFF.

J is TRBJ2-5 and V is TRBV5-1, with D perhaps TRBD1 (6 bases). Germline V gene lookup returns CDR1 SGHRS and CDR2 YFSETQ. CDR3 length: 14 residues. V was pared by 5 bases and J by 2 bases, with 13 bases between. The CDR3 DNA reads TGCGCCAGCAGGCCCCAGGGGATGCAAGAGACCCAGTACTTC. Protein sequence: CASRPQGMQETQYF. Together with reference TRBV5-1 and TRBJ2-5, the CDR3 gives the full variable domain: KAGVTQTPRYLIKTRGQQVTLSCSPISGHRSVSWYQQTPGQGLQFLFEYFSETQRNKGNFPGRFSGRQFSNSRSEMNVSTLELGDSALYLCASRPQGMQETQYFGPGTRLLVL.

This chain uses TRBV5-4 with TRBJ1-6, with a possible D match to TRBD1 (5 bases). The V end lost 2 bases, the J end lost 10 bases, and 10 bases lay between the germline ends. There are 13 residues in the CDR3. Germline values: CDR1 SGHNT, CDR2 YYREEE (reference sequence). CDR3 DNA: TGTGCCAGCAGCTTCAGGGCTGAATCACCCCTCCACTTT. Protein product: CASSFRAESPLHF.

The rearrangement joins TRBV18 to TRBJ2-1; TRBD1 matches 11 bases. The germline V gene has CDR1 KGHSH and CDR2 LQKENI. Trimming removed 3 bases from V and 1 base from J; junction bases left unmatched: 2. The CDR3 sequence is 16 residues long. This CDR3 reads CASSPGTGGSYNEQFF. The CDR3 coding sequence is TGTGCCAGCTCACCTGGGACAGGGGGATCCTACAATGAGCAGTTCTTC.

The chain links TRBV10-3 to TRBJ1-1; D call uncertain. V lost 5 bases and J lost 2, with 12 bases in between. CDR1 and CDR2 from the germline V gene are ENHRY and SYGVKD. The CDR3 loop spans 14 amino acids. The CDR3 region has the DNA TGTGCCATCAGTCGAAACCCTCTAAACACTGAAGCTTTCTTT. Its translation is CAISRNPLNTEAFF.

V and J are TRBV3-1 (or the pseudogene TRBV3-2) and TRBJ2-7, with D possibly being TRBD2 (6 bases). CDR3 length: 14 residues. In germline, CDR1 is LGHDT, CDR2 YNNKEL (reference sequence). V lost 0 bases and J 7 bases, leaving 13 bases between the germline ends. The CDR3 region has the DNA TGTGCCAGCAGCCAAGATCAGACGAGCGGGGAGCAGTACTTC. Encoded protein: CASSQDQTSGEQYF.

This sequence joins TRBV19 and TRBJ1-5; 7 positions agree with TRBD1. The CDR3 loop spans 17 amino acids. The J segment lost 2 bases and the V segment lost 1 base, leaving 8 bases of the junction unmatched. Germline V gives CDR1 LNHDA, CDR2 SQIVND (reference sequence). The CDR3: CASSIVGTALRNQPQHF. The CDR3 bases are TGTGCCAGTAGTATAGTGGGGACAGCCCTTCGCAATCAGCCCCAGCATTTT.

The chain links TRBV4-1 to TRBJ2-7; weak D call: TRBD2 (6 bases). In germline, CDR1 is MGHRA, CDR2 YSYEKL. CDR3 size: 18 residues. V lost 2 bases, J lost 0 bases, and 20 bases lay in between. The CDR3 is CASSQLPGGAGSSYEQYF. CDR3 nucleotides: TGCGCCAGCAGCCAACTCCCCGGGGGAGCGGGCTCCTCCTACGAGCAGTACTTC.

V is TRBV2 and J is TRBJ1-6; tentatively, D is TRBD1 (5 bases). V lost 4 bases to trimming and J lost 10 bases, with 11 bases between them. Germline loops: CDR1 SNHLY, CDR2 FYNNEI. The CDR3 loop spans 13 amino acids. CDR3 nucleotides: TGTGCCAGCAGTGGGGGGGAACGATCACCCCTCCACTTT. This encodes CASSGGERSPLHF.

V and J are TRBV19 and TRBJ1-5, with 8 nucleotides matching TRBD1. The germline V gene has CDR1 LNHDA and CDR2 SQIVND (reference sequence). This CDR3 is built from 14 residues. Germline trimming cut 9 bases from V and 5 bases from J; bases unmatched to any gene: 9. As DNA, the CDR3 is TGTGCCAGCCGCGCCCCAGGGGGCGATCAGCCCCAGCATTTT. Its protein is CASRAPGGDQPQHF.

The V call is TRBV19, the J call TRBJ1-1; 7 bases match TRBD1. Germline V gene data show CDR1 as LNHDA and CDR2 as SQIVND (reference sequence). CDR3 size: 15 residues. V shed 2 bases and J 4 bases; nucleotides not matched to a gene: 7. CDR3 in DNA: TGTGCCAGTAGTATAAGGGGGCAGGGGGGCACTGAAGCTTTCTTT. It translates to CASSIRGQGGTEAFF.

The chain uses TRBV5-4 and TRBJ2-1, with 7 bases lining up with TRBD1. The CDR3 is 13 amino acids. The V gene's germline CDR1 is SGHNT and CDR2 YYREEE (reference sequence). V dropped 4 bases and J dropped 8; count of bases not matched to a gene: 6. CDR3 sequence (DNA): TGTGCCAGCAGCGCTAACAGGGGACATGAGCAGTTCTTC. Translating gives CASSANRGHEQFF. Filled out from reference TRBV5-4 and TRBJ2-1, the complete variable domain reads ETGVTQSPTHLIKTRGQQVTLRCSSQSGHNTVSWYQQALGQGPQFIFQYYREEENGRGNFPPRFSGLQFPNYSSELNVNALELDDSALYLCASSANRGHEQFFGPGTRLTVL.

The rearrangement links TRBV28 to TRBJ2-3; 9 bases map to TRBD2. The V segment lost 6 bases and the J segment 9 bases; nucleotides outside the gene matches: 7. CDR1 is MDHEN, CDR2 SYDVKM, per germline. CDR3 length: 13 residues. In DNA form, the CDR3 reads TGTGCCAGCAGCAGGTTAGCGGGGGCAACGCAGTATTTT. Translating gives CASSRLAGATQYF.

This clone was counted between two and nine times. The V and J genes are TRBV6-5 and TRBJ2-7; 9 bases agree with TRBD2. The trim removed 6 bases at V and 4 bases at J, leaving 7 bases unmatched. Per germline, CDR1 MNHEY and CDR2 SVGAGI. The CDR3 totals 14 residues. The CDR3 region is CASSRSGSAYEQYF. The CDR3 bases are TGTGCCAGCAGCCGTAGCGGGAGTGCTTACGAGCAGTACTTC.

This clone came up once. This chain links TRBV18 with TRBJ2-7; D gene ambiguous. Trimming removed 1 base at V and 2 bases at J, with 6 bases between. This CDR3 spans 13 amino acids. The germline V gene encodes CDR1 KGHSH and CDR2 LQKENI. CDR3 coding DNA: TGTGCCAGCTCACCACTGGGCACCTACGAGCAGTACTTC. It specifies CASSPLGTYEQYF. Together with reference TRBV18 and TRBJ2-7, the CDR3 gives the full variable domain: NAGVMQNPRHLVRRRGQEARLRCSPMKGHSHVYWYRQLPEEGLKFMVYLQKENIIDESGMPKERFSAEFPKEGPSILRIQQVVRGDSAAYFCASSPLGTYEQYFGPGTRLTVT.

The chain joins TRBV5-4 to TRBJ1-4; tentative D call: TRBD1 (5 bases). The CDR3 runs to 13 residues. Trimming left V 5 bases short and J 3 bases short, with 8 bases between. Germline CDR1 and CDR2: SGHNT and YYREEE (reference sequence). DNA of the CDR3: TGTGCCAGCAGTGGGGGGGCTAATGAAAAACTGTTTTTT. Protein product: CASSGGANEKLFF.

V gene TRBV6-5 combines with J gene TRBJ1-6; 7 bases align to TRBD1. The CDR3 length is 14 residues. Losses at the gene ends were 6 bases for V and 6 bases for J; bases not matched to a gene: 5. Germline CDR1 and CDR2: MNHEY and SVGAGI. This chain's CDR3 is CASRGDSPNSPLHF. The CDR3 DNA follows: TGTGCCAGCAGGGGGGACAGCCCTAATTCACCCCTCCACTTT.

Remarks on this clone: A junction end diverges from the germline sequence, so it may reflect a read error. The chain carries TRBV5-6 and TRBJ1-1; D ambiguous. Germline lookup yields CDR1 SGHDT and CDR2 YYEEEE. The CDR3 length is 15 residues. This CDR3 reads CASSLRGARNAEAFF. DNA for the CDR3: TGTGCCAGCAGCTTACGGGGAGCGAGGAACGCTGAAGCTTTCTTT.

The chain joins TRBV2 to TRBJ2-5; the D is unclear. The CDR3 has 14 amino acids. The germline V and J ends were trimmed by 5 bases and 2 bases, with 12 bases remaining between them. Germline CDR1 and CDR2: SNHLY and FYNNEI. CDR3 loop: CASSRLTIQETQYF. The CDR3 DNA is TGTGCCAGCAGTCGCCTTACTATACAAGAGACCCAGTACTTC.

The chain recombines TRBV19 with TRBJ2-1; 8 bases are shared with TRBD1. V was clipped by 4 bases and J by 13 bases; unmatched bases: 6. The CDR3 consists of 12 residues. Germline V gene data show CDR1 as LNHDA and CDR2 as SQIVND (reference sequence). The CDR3 coding sequence is TGTGCCAGTAGTAGGGACAGGAGAGGACAGTTCTTC. Translating gives CASSRDRRGQFF.

The chain joins TRBV7-3 to TRBJ1-1; the match to TRBD1 covers 8 bases. The CDR3 runs 16 residues. V was clipped by 3 bases and J by 0 bases; unmatched bases: 6. CDR1 is SGHTA, CDR2 FQGTGA, per germline. The CDR3 reads CASSFRQGKVNTEAFF. CDR3 coding DNA: TGTGCCAGCAGCTTCAGACAGGGGAAAGTGAACACTGAAGCTTTCTTT.

The chain joins TRBV3-1 (or the pseudogene TRBV3-2) to TRBJ1-4; D is undetermined. The CDR3 is made up of 15 amino acids. Trimming removed 7 bases at V and 8 bases at J, with 20 bases between. Germline V gives CDR1 LGHDT, CDR2 YNNKEL (reference sequence). The CDR3 sequence: CASTDGSVREEKLFF. The CDR3 coding sequence is TGTGCCAGCACCGACGGGTCGGTGAGGGAGGAAAAACTGTTTTTT.

CDR3 nucleotides: TGTGCCACAGTGGAGGGCTACGGGCGTAACACTGAAGCTTTCTTT. This sequence encodes CATVEGYGRNTEAFF. The genes are TRBV6-5 and TRBJ1-1, with D hard to call. Per germline, CDR1 MNHEY and CDR2 SVGAGI. CDR3 length: 15 amino acids. V was clipped by 10 bases and J by 2 bases, with 20 bases between them.

In its sample, this clone was seen once. This CDR3 reads CASRYQGLDSPLHF. The CDR3 DNA sequence: TGTGCCAGCAGATACCAGGGATTGGATTCACCCCTCCACTTT. The V gene is TRBV6-5, the J gene TRBJ1-6, with D possibly TRBD1 on 5 matching bases. The CDR3 sequence is 14 residues long. Germline V gene lookup returns CDR1 MNHEY and CDR2 SVGAGI. The V end lost 6 bases, the J end lost 8 bases, and 14 bases lay between the germline ends.